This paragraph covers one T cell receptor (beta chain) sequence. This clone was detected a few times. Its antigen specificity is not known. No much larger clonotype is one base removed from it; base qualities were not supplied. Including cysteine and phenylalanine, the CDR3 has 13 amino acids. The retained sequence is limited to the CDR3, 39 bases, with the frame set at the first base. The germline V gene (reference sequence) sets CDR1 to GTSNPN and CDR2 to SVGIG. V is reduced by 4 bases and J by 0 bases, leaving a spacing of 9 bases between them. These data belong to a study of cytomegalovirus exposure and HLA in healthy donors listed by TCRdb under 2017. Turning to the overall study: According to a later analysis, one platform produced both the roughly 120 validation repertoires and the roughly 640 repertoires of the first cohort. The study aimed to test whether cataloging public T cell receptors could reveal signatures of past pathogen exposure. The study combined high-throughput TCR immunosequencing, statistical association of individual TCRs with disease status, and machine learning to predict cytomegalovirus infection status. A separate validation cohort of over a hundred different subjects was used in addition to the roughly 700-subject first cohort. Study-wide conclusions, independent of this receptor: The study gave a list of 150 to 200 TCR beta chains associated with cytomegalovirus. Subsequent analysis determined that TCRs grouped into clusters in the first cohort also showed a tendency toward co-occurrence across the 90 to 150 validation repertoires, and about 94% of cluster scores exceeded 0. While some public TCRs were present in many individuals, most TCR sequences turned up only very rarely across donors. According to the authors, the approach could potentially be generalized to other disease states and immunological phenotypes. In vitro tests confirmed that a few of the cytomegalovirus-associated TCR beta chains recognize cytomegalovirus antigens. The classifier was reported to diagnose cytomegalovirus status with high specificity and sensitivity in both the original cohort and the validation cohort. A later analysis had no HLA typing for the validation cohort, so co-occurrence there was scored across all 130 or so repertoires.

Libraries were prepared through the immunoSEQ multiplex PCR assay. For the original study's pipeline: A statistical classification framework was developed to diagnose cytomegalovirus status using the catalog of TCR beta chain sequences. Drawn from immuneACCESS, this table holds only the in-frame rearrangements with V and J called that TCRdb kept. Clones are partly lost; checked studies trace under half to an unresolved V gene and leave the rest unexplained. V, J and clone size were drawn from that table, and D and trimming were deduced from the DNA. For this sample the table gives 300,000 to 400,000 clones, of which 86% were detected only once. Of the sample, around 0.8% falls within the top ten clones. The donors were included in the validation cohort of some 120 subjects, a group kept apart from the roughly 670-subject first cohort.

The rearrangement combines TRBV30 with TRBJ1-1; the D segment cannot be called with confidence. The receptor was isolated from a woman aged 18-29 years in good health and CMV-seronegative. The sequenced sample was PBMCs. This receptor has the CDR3 CAWTFGVNTEAFF. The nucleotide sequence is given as TGTGCCTGGACCTTCGGGGTGAACACTGAAGCTTTCTTT.